This section outlines one T cell receptor beta chain sequence together with its context. The data belong to a study of cytomegalovirus exposure and HLA in healthy donors. Losses at the gene ends were 6 bases for V and 0 bases for J; bases not matched to a gene: 7. In germline, CDR1 is MNHNS, CDR2 SASEGT. This CDR3 has 15 residues. This table comes from immunoSEQ multiplex PCR, and its TCRdb copy is limited to in-frame clones, with some not included. The sample contains some 120,000 clones, around 90% of which appear only once. Sequencing used PBMCs. The sequence derives from a woman between 18 and 29 years old in good health and CMV-seronegative. The gene calls are TRBV6-1 and TRBJ1-1, with TRBD1 matching 7 bases. The CDR3 DNA is TGTGCCAGCAGAACCTACAGGGGAATGAACACTGAAGCTTTCTTT. It is translated as CASRTYRGMNTEAFF.